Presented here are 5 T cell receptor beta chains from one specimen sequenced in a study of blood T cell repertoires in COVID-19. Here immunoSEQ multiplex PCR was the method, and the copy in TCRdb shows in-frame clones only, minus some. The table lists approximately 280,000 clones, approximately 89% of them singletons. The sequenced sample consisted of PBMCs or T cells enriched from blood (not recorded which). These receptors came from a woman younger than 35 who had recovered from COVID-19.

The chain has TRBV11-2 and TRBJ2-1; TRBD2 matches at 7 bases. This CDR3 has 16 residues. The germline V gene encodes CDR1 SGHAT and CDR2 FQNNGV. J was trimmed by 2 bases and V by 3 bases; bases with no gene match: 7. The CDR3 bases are TGTGCCAGCAGCTTTGAGAGCGGGGAGGCCTACAATGAGCAGTTCTTC. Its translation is CASSFESGEAYNEQFF.

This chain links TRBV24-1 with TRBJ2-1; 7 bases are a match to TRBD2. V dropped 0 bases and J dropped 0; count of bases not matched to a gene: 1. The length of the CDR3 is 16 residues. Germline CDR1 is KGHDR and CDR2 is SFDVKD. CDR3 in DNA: TGTGCCACCAGTGATTTGGGCGGGAGCTCCTACAATGAGCAGTTCTTC. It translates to CATSDLGGSSYNEQFF.

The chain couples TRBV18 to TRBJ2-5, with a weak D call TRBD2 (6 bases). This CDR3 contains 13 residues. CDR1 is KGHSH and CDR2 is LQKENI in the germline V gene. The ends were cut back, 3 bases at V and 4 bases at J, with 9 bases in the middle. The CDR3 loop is CASSPASVETQYF. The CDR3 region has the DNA TGTGCCAGCTCACCCGCTAGCGTAGAGACCCAGTACTTC.

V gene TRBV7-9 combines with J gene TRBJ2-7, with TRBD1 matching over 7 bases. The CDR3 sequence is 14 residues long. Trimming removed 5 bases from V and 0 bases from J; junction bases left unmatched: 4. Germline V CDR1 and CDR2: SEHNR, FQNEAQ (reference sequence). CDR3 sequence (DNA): TGTGCCAGCAGCGACCGGGACAGCTCCTACGAGCAGTACTTC. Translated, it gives CASSDRDSSYEQYF. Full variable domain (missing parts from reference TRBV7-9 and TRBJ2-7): DTGVSQNPRHKITKRGQNVTFRCDPISEHNRLYWYRQTLGQGPEFLTYFQNEAQLEKSRLLSDRFSAERPKGSFSTLEIQRTEQGDSAMYLCASSDRDSSYEQYFGPGTRLTVT.

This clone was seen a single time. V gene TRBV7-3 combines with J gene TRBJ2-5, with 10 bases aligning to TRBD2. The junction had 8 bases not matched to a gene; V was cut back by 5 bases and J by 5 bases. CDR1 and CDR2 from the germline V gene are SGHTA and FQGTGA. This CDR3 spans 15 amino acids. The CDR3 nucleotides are TGTGCCAGCAGCCCCAGGCTAGCGGGAGTTGAGACCCAGTACTTC. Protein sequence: CASSPRLAGVETQYF.